A selection of T cell receptor beta chains follows, all from one sample in a study of T cell changes during pregnancy in multiple sclerosis. Assay used: immunoSEQ multiplex PCR; TCRdb lists only in-frame clones, some missing. The profile shows tens of thousands of clones, around 87% of them singletons. Specimen: peripheral blood, collected after pregnancy. The receptors derive from a female donor in good health, enrolled as a control in a pregnancy study. Each CDR3 is given with its conserved first and last residue. A D gene is named only where the DNA matches it firmly. Clone size is given for some rows only: seen once, a few or many times, or a class if the clone is expanded.

J	size	V	D	CDR3	DNA
TRBJ1-1	NA	TRBV5-4	NA	CASSLTSTEAFF	TGTGCCAGCAGCTTAACAAGTACTGAAGCTTTCTTT
TRBJ2-1	NA	TRBV11-2	NA	CASSSRLQGNEQFF	TGTGCCAGCAGCTCCCGCCTACAGGGCAATGAGCAGTTCTTC
TRBJ1-2	NA	TRBV7-9	TRBD1	CASSPPGDRLNGYTF	TGTGCCAGCAGCCCGCCGGGGGACAGGTTGAATGGCTACACCTTC
TRBJ2-7	NA	TRBV30	NA	CAWSVLAGEYF	TGTGCCTGGAGTGTTTTAGCCGGGGAGTACTTC
TRBJ2-7	NA	TRBV7-2	NA	CASSYKGGAGVF	TGTGCCAGCAGCTACAAAGGGGGGGCAGGGGTGTTC
TRBJ1-5	once	TRBV6-6	NA	CASSNGQLNQPQHF	TGTGCCAGCAGTAATGGACAGCTCAATCAGCCCCAGCATTTT
TRBJ1-4	NA	TRBV15	NA	CATSGGGAGEKLFF	TGTGCCACCAGCGGGGGGGGCGCCGGAGAAAAACTGTTTTTT
TRBJ2-1	NA	TRBV7-9	NA	CASSLGGVLRSYNEQFF	TGTGCCAGCAGCTTAGGCGGCGTCCTCCGGTCCTACAATGAGCAGTTCTTC
TRBJ1-4	NA	TRBV27	NA	CASSYTTNEKLFF	TGTGCCAGCAGTTACACAACTAATGAAAAACTGTTTTTT
TRBJ2-7	NA	TRBV12-5	NA	CASGSTGISYEQYF	TGTGCTAGTGGTTCTACCGGGATTTCCTACGAGCAGTACTTC
TRBJ2-2	NA	TRBV28	TRBD2	CASSLLAGGGELFF	TGTGCCAGCAGTTTACTAGCGGGAGGCGGGGAGCTGTTTTTT
TRBJ1-1	NA	TRBV4-3	NA	CASSPGGSANTEAFF	TGCGCCAGCAGCCCGGGAGGTTCAGCAAACACTGAAGCTTTCTTT
TRBJ2-5	NA	TRBV6-1	NA	CASSEVWGEGLGETQYF	TGTGCCAGCAGTGAAGTGTGGGGAGAAGGCTTGGGAGAGACCCAGTACTTC
TRBJ1-5	NA	TRBV5-5	TRBD1	CASSLGTGREWNQPQHF	TGTGCCAGCAGCTTGGGGACAGGGAGAGAATGGAATCAGCCCCAGCATTTT
TRBJ2-5	NA	TRBV11-2	NA	CASSSTRGQETQYF	TGTGCCAGCAGCTCTACTCGTGGTCAAGAGACCCAGTACTTC
TRBJ1-1	NA	TRBV30	NA	CAWGGDPWGTEAFF	TGTGCCTGGGGAGGGGACCCCTGGGGCACTGAAGCTTTCTTT
TRBJ1-2	NA	TRBV6-5	NA	CASTNPGVEGYTF	TGTGCCAGCACCAACCCGGGGGTGGAGGGCTACACCTTC
TRBJ2-7	NA	TRBV5-5	TRBD1	CASSFLRGHFDEQYF	TGTGCCAGCAGCTTCCTCAGGGGGCACTTTGACGAGCAGTACTTC
TRBJ1-5	NA	TRBV6-1	NA	CASSLQGTQHF	TGTGCCAGCAGCCTACAGGGAACCCAGCATTTT
TRBJ2-1	NA	TRBV30	TRBD2	CAWNGLVGEQFF	TGTGCCTGGAACGGACTAGTGGGTGAGCAGTTCTTC
TRBJ2-2	NA	TRBV6-5	NA	CASRNRGGNTGELFF	TGTGCCAGCAGAAACAGGGGGGGGAACACCGGGGAGCTGTTTTTT
TRBJ2-3	NA	TRBV27	NA	CASSSQGTDTQYF	TGTGCCAGCAGTTCCCAGGGGACAGATACGCAGTATTTT
TRBJ2-7	few	TRBV5-1	TRBD1	CASSLIGTGGYEQYF	TGCGCCAGCAGCTTGATCGGGACAGGAGGCTACGAGCAGTACTTC
TRBJ1-1	NA	TRBV5-1	NA	CASSLTGLNTEAFF	TGCGCCAGCAGCTTGACAGGGCTGAACACTGAAGCTTTCTTT
TRBJ2-2	NA	TRBV9	NA	CASTPSPGANTGELFF	TGTGCCAGCACCCCCAGTCCGGGGGCGAACACCGGGGAGCTGTTTTTT
TRBJ2-7	NA	TRBV11-2	NA	CASSLKSNEQYF	TGTGCCAGCAGCTTAAAATCTAACGAGCAGTACTTC
TRBJ2-7	once	TRBV6-5	NA	CASTQGLEQYF	TGTGCCAGCACCCAGGGGCTCGAGCAGTACTTC
TRBJ1-2	NA	TRBV9	TRBD1	CASSGPGQGANYGYTF	TGTGCCAGCAGTGGACCGGGACAGGGAGCTAACTATGGCTACACCTTC
TRBJ2-7	NA	TRBV9	TRBD1	CASSVARGYEQYF	TGTGCCAGCAGCGTAGCCAGGGGGTACGAGCAGTACTTC
TRBJ1-1	NA	TRBV11-1	NA	CASSQERQKEAFF	TGTGCCAGCAGCCAAGAGAGACAGAAGGAAGCTTTCTTT
TRBJ1-1	NA	TRBV7-9	TRBD1	CASSFNRGRWTEAFF	TGTGCCAGCAGCTTCAACAGGGGGCGCTGGACTGAAGCTTTCTTT
TRBJ1-4	NA	TRBV28	TRBD1	CASSFSYRGVEKLFF	TGTGCCAGCAGTTTTTCTTACAGGGGGGTTGAAAAACTGTTTTTT
TRBJ2-5	NA	TRBV5-4	TRBD1	CASRDRMSSEETQYF	TGTGCCAGCAGGGACAGGATGAGTAGTGAAGAGACCCAGTACTTC
TRBJ2-3	NA	TRBV9	TRBD2	CASSVEFGAGGQNTQYF	TGTGCCAGCAGCGTAGAGTTCGGAGCGGGGGGGCAAAATACGCAGTATTTT
TRBJ1-3	NA	TRBV18	TRBD1	CASSATGVSGNTIYF	TGTGCCAGCTCCGCCACAGGGGTATCTGGAAACACCATATATTTT
TRBJ2-1	NA	TRBV19	TRBD2	CASSKASGRSYNEQFF	TGTGCCAGTAGTAAGGCTAGCGGGAGGTCCTACAATGAGCAGTTCTTC
TRBJ1-6	NA	TRBV9	NA	CASSLDSHYNSPLHF	TGTGCCAGCAGCTTGGACAGCCACTATAATTCACCCCTCCACTTT
TRBJ1-1	NA	TRBV5-1	NA	CASSLALNTEAFF	TGCGCCAGCAGCTTGGCCTTGAACACTGAAGCTTTCTTT
TRBJ2-7	NA	TRBV11-2	TRBD1	CASRNLQGYEQYF	TGTGCCAGCAGGAATCTACAGGGGTACGAGCAGTACTTC
TRBJ1-1	once	TRBV6-1	TRBD1	CASSDWTGGNTEAFF	TGTGCCAGCAGTGACTGGACAGGGGGGAACACTGAAGCTTTCTTT
TRBJ2-7	NA	TRBV9	TRBD1	CASSLGTGGPGEQYF	TGTGCCAGCAGCTTAGGGACAGGGGGCCCTGGCGAGCAGTACTTC
TRBJ2-7	NA	TRBV7-8	TRBD2	CASSPGTSLAQYF	TGTGCCAGCAGCCCCGGGACTAGCTTGGCGCAGTACTTC
TRBJ2-7	NA	TRBV5-1	TRBD1	CASRGQGGFHEQYF	TGCGCCAGCAGGGGACAGGGAGGGTTCCACGAGCAGTACTTC
TRBJ2-3	NA	TRBV2	NA	CASRLASSTDTQYF	TGTGCCAGCAGGCTAGCGAGTTCGACAGATACGCAGTATTTT